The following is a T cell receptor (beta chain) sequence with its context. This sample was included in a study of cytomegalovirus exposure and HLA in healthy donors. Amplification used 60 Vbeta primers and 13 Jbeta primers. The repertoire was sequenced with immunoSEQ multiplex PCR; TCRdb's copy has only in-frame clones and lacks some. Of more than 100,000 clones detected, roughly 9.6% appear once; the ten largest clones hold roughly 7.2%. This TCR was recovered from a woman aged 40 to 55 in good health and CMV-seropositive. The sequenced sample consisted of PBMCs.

Here the CDR3 reads CASGLVATGSPSDYTEAFF. The CDR3 DNA follows: TGTGCTAGTGGTTTGGTAGCTACAGGGAGTCCTTCTGATTACACTGAAGCTTTCTTT. The V gene is TRBV12-5, the J gene TRBJ1-1; possibly TRBD1 for D (6 bases). The V gene lost 0 bases and the J gene lost 3 bases, with 23 bases spanning the gap. Looked up from germline, CDR1 is LGHNT and CDR2 is FRNRAP. The CDR3 is 19 residues long.